Each of the 9 T cell receptor beta chains below was sequenced from the same sample in a study of cytomegalovirus exposure and HLA in healthy donors. Vbeta (60) and Jbeta (13) primers were used in the PCR. Data came from immunoSEQ multiplex PCR; TCRdb stores just in-frame clones and leaves some out. Among 150,000 to 200,000 clones listed, around 63% were seen once. The specimen was PBMCs. These receptors came from a woman aged 18-29 years in good health and CMV-seropositive.

The chain employs TRBV29-1 and TRBJ1-2; no clear D gene. V was pared by 5 bases and J by 2 bases, with 12 bases between. The CDR3 is made up of 13 amino acids. From germline, CDR1 is SQVTM and CDR2 ANQGSEA. CDR3 sequence: CSVQPTLNYGYTF. The CDR3 DNA follows: TGCAGCGTTCAACCTACCTTGAACTATGGCTACACCTTC.

CDR3 DNA: TGTGCCAGCAGCTTGGGCGCTACTAGAAGAGAGACCCAGTACTTC. This codes for CASSLGATRRETQYF. J is TRBJ2-5 and V is TRBV7-2; tentatively, D is TRBD2 (5 bases). CDR3 length equals 15 residues. The germline V gene encodes CDR1 SGHTA and CDR2 FQGNSA. Trimming cost V 3 bases and J 4 bases, with 15 bases left between them.

The rearrangement uses TRBV7-9 and TRBJ1-2; D not resolved. CDR1 and CDR2 (germline): SEHNR, FQNEAQ (reference sequence). Trimming cost V 6 bases and J 8 bases, with 13 bases left between them. The CDR3 is 12 residues long. The CDR3 bases are TGTGCCAGCAGGCAAACCGCCGGGGGCTACACCTTC. Translated: CASRQTAGGYTF.

V is TRBV29-1 and J is TRBJ2-7; 10 bases agree with TRBD2. The germline CDR1 and CDR2 sequences are SQVTM and ANQGSEA. The CDR3 length is 18 residues. V lost 4 bases, J lost 0 bases, and 15 bases stayed unmatched. CDR3 nucleotide sequence: TGCAGCGTTGGAGGGGGGGGGCTAGCGGGGGCTTACTCCTACGAGCAGTACTTC. Encoded protein: CSVGGGGLAGAYSYEQYF.

In its sample, this clone was seen a few times. As DNA, the CDR3 is TGTGCCAGCACCAAGGACAGGGGAAACACCGGGGAGCTGTTTTTT. Its translation is CASTKDRGNTGELFF. The rearrangement joins TRBV27 to TRBJ2-2, with 9 bases that match TRBD1. Germline values: CDR1 MNHEY, CDR2 SMNVEV (reference sequence). The CDR3 spans 15 residues. After removal of 7 bases from V and 2 bases from J, the junction contained 5 bases not matched to a gene.

This rearrangement joins TRBV4-1 to TRBJ2-1; 8 nucleotides line up with TRBD1. This CDR3 contains 17 residues. The V gene end was trimmed by 1 base and the J gene end by 1 base; junction bases not matched to a gene: 6. Germline CDR1 and CDR2: MGHRA and YSYEKL. The CDR3 here is CASSQATGGVSYNEQFF. The CDR3, as DNA: TGCGCCAGCAGCCAAGCTACAGGGGGTGTTTCCTACAATGAGCAGTTCTTC.

This chain uses TRBV19 with TRBJ2-3; possibly TRBD2 for D (6 bases). CDR3 length: 13 residues. Per germline, CDR1 LNHDA and CDR2 SQIVND (reference sequence). V was trimmed by 6 bases and J by 3 bases, leaving 10 bases between them. The CDR3 region is CASRRLVTDTQYF. In DNA, the CDR3 is TGTGCCAGTAGGAGACTAGTTACAGATACGCAGTATTTT.

The V and J genes are TRBV2 and TRBJ2-7; D remains unclear. V shed 11 bases and J shed 1 base, with 6 bases lying between them. The CDR3 spans 10 residues. Germline-derived CDR1 and CDR2 are SNHLY and FYNNEI. The CDR3 is CAHSSYEQYF. For the CDR3, the DNA is TGTGCCCACAGTTCCTACGAGCAGTACTTC.

This clone has just one count. The chain combines TRBV6-1 with TRBJ2-5; D is possibly TRBD2 (6 bases). The tail of the sequence fits TRBJ2-7 better, so the J call may be wrong. Germline lookup yields CDR1 MNHNS and CDR2 SASEGT. The CDR3 has 14 amino acids. This chain's CDR3 is CASARLRDTYEQYF. The CDR3 DNA follows: TGTGCCAGCGCCCGTTTGCGGGATACTTACGAGCAGTACTTC.